A single sample is the source of the 20 T cell receptor beta chains below, sequenced in a study of neurological immune-mediated disorders. TCRdb itself ran the 5' RACE reads through MiXCR, one entry per CDR3 protein. The data contain about 39,000 distinct CDR3 sequences, approximately 7.2% of them singletons. Sequenced input: CD4+ T cells from blood. These receptors were collected from a man aged 50 to 60 in good health.

This clonotype was observed at least ten times. The chain couples TRBV7-2 to TRBJ2-1; 13 bases are a match to TRBD2. Trimming at V came to 3 bases and at J to 0 bases, leaving 5 bases not matched to a gene. CDR1 SGHTA and CDR2 FQGNSA come from the germline V gene. This CDR3 has 18 amino acids. The CDR3: CASSLGLAGLSSYNEQFF. DNA for the CDR3: TGTGCCAGCAGCTTGGGACTAGCGGGGCTCTCCTCCTACAATGAGCAGTTCTTC.

This clonotype is medium-sized (0.01 to 0.1%) by share. The chain couples TRBV6-5 to TRBJ1-4, with TRBD1 matching over 8 bases. CDR1 is MNHEY and CDR2 is SVGAGI in the germline V gene. The CDR3 is 13 amino acids. Unmatched junction bases numbered 6, after V lost 7 bases and J lost 8 bases. This CDR3 is CASMETGVEKLFF. CDR3 nucleotides: TGTGCCAGCATGGAGACAGGGGTCGAAAAACTGTTTTTT.

This clonotype was recorded at least ten times. The chain uses TRBV7-3 and TRBJ2-2; 9 bases match TRBD1. V was clipped by 4 bases and J by 6 bases; unmatched bases: 3. Germline-derived CDR1 and CDR2 are SGHTA and FQGTGA. The CDR3 extends over 14 amino acids. The CDR3 region has the DNA TGTGCCAGCAGCTCGGACAGGGGTCCCGGGGAGCTGTTTTTT. Its translation: CASSSDRGPGELFF. The whole variable domain, filled in from reference TRBV7-3 and TRBJ2-2, reads GAGVSQTPSNKVTEKGKYVELRCDPISGHTALYWYRQSLGQGPEFLIYFQGTGAADDSGLPNDRFFAVRPEGSVSTLKIQRTERGDSAVYLCASSSDRGPGELFFGEGSRLTVL.

The V and J genes are TRBV20-1 and TRBJ2-7, with 7 nucleotides matching TRBD2. Losses at the gene ends were 2 bases for V and 3 bases for J; bases not matched to a gene: 7. Germline V gene data show CDR1 as DFQATT and CDR2 as SNEGSKA (reference sequence). This CDR3 is built from 14 residues. The CDR3 nucleotides are TGCAGTGCTAGACTGGCTAGCGGAATCTACGAGCAGTACTTC. It yields the protein CSARLASGIYEQYF.

This clonotype was observed many times. The chain links TRBV11-2 to TRBJ2-3, with D possibly matching TRBD1 (6 bases). V lost 3 bases and J 1 base, leaving 8 bases between the germline ends. This CDR3 is built from 14 residues. Germline assignment: CDR1 SGHAT and CDR2 FQNNGV. CDR3 in amino acids: CASSFWGRTDTQYF. CDR3 coding DNA: TGTGCCAGCAGCTTTTGGGGGCGCACAGATACGCAGTATTTT.

This clonotype was seen many times. The chain links TRBV20-1 to TRBJ2-7; possibly TRBD1 for D (6 bases). This CDR3 region has 14 residues. V lost 5 bases and J 4 bases, leaving 18 bases between the germline ends. CDR1 is DFQATT, CDR2 SNEGSKA, per germline (reference sequence). The CDR3 bases are TGCAGTGCTTCCGGACAGCAGACGATTTACGAGCAGTACTTC. Residues: CSASGQQTIYEQYF.

This clonotype came up many times. The rearrangement joins TRBV7-3 to TRBJ1-2; 9 bases agree with TRBD1. V gave up 11 bases and J gave up 3 bases; unmatched junction bases: 10. CDR3 length: 14 amino acids. Looked up from germline, CDR1 is SGHTA and CDR2 is FQGTGA. The CDR3 loop reads CAGHDRGIYYGYTF. CDR3 coding DNA: TGTGCCGGCCACGACAGGGGGATTTACTATGGCTACACCTTC. Full variable domain (outside the CDR3, taken from reference TRBV7-3 and TRBJ1-2): GAGVSQTPSNKVTEKGKYVELRCDPISGHTALYWYRQSLGQGPEFLIYFQGTGAADDSGLPNDRFFAVRPEGSVSTLKIQRTERGDSAVYLCAGHDRGIYYGYTFGSGTRLTVV.

This clonotype came up many times. The V gene is TRBV12-3 or TRBV12-4, the J gene TRBJ1-5; 7 bases map to TRBD1. The CDR3 covers 14 residues. The J segment lost 9 bases and the V segment lost 4 bases, leaving 9 bases of the junction unmatched. The CDR3 sequence is CASSSDRVIRPQHF. The DNA of the CDR3 is TGTGCCAGCAGTTCCGACAGGGTCATTCGGCCCCAGCATTTT.

This clonotype was recorded a few times. The chain links TRBV6-2 or TRBV6-3 to TRBJ2-7; D uncertain. The V and J ends lost 6 bases and 6 bases respectively, with 21 bases between them. The CDR3 consists of 15 residues. The V gene's germline CDR1 is MNHEY and CDR2 SVGEGT. In DNA form, the CDR3 reads TGTGCCAGCAGCCCTCTCCCAAATAGGCTCGTCGAGCAGTACTTC. Protein: CASSPLPNRLVEQYF.

This clonotype was seen repeatedly, ten times or more. This chain connects TRBV7-2 to TRBJ2-7, with 10 positions matching TRBD1. The length of the CDR3 is 16 residues. J was trimmed by 7 bases and V by 1 base; bases with no gene match: 10. Germline values: CDR1 SGHTA, CDR2 FQGNSA. The CDR3 DNA sequence: TGTGCCAGCAGCTTAGGGGCCCGGGACAGGGGTGGTGAGCAGTACTTC. This gives the protein CASSLGARDRGGEQYF.

CDR3 nucleotides: TGTGCCAGCAGCCACGGGGCGCGGGGGGAGCAGTTCTTC. Amino acids: CASSHGARGEQFF. The rearrangement links TRBV3-1 to TRBJ2-1; 7 nucleotides line up with TRBD2. Trimming removed 3 bases from V and 10 bases from J; junction bases left unmatched: 6. Germline CDR1 is LGHDT and CDR2 is YNNKEL (reference sequence). CDR3 length: 13 residues.

This clonotype was counted a few times. The rearrangement uses TRBV7-2 and TRBJ2-3; TRBD2 matches 13 bases. This CDR3 comprises 17 residues. CDR1 is SGHTA, CDR2 FQGNSA, per germline. V was pared by 1 base and J by 5 bases, with 6 bases of the junction left unmatched. The CDR3 DNA reads as TGTGCCAGCAGCTTAGTAACTAGCGGGAGGGCCATAGATACGCAGTATTTT. It is translated as CASSLVTSGRAIDTQYF.

Many counts were recorded for this clonotype. This chain joins TRBV12-3 or TRBV12-4 and TRBJ2-6; 11 positions match TRBD1. V lost 5 bases, J lost 3 bases, and 12 bases stayed unmatched. The CDR3 sequence is 19 residues long. The CDR3 bases are TGTGCCAGCAGTCCCATTTTGGGACAGGGGGAAAGTGGGGCCAACGTCCTGACTTTC. Protein sequence: CASSPILGQGESGANVLTF.

At least ten counts were recorded for this clonotype. Written as DNA, the CDR3 is TGTGCCAGCAGTTACCTAGCCGTCAATGAGCAGTTCTTC. It codes for CASSYLAVNEQFF. V and J are TRBV6-2 or TRBV6-3 and TRBJ2-1; D perhaps matches TRBD2 (5 bases). Trimming took off 2 bases at V and 6 bases at J, with 8 bases between the two ends. In germline, CDR1 is MNHEY, CDR2 SVGEGT. The CDR3 totals 13 residues.

This clonotype was observed at least ten times. The genes are TRBV7-3 and TRBJ2-3; maybe TRBD2 (6 bases). The germline V gene has CDR1 SGHTA and CDR2 FQGTGA. The CDR3 has 14 residues. V lost 1 base to trimming and J lost 4 bases, with 9 bases between them. CDR3 sequence: CASSLRAGPDTQYF. CDR3 bases: TGTGCCAGCAGCTTAAGGGCGGGACCAGATACGCAGTATTTT.

This clonotype was counted at least ten times. This rearrangement joins TRBV7-9 to TRBJ2-6, with TRBD2 as a possible D gene (5 bases). From germline, CDR1 is SEHNR and CDR2 FQNEAQ (reference sequence). V was shortened by 4 bases and J by 4 bases, with 20 bases between the two germline ends. The CDR3 loop spans 18 amino acids. The CDR3 loop reads CASSYRGHLPLGANVLTF. CDR3 DNA: TGTGCCAGCAGCTACCGCGGGCACCTTCCCCTCGGGGCCAACGTCCTGACTTTC.

This clonotype was seen many times. The rearrangement links TRBV30 to TRBJ1-4, with D unresolved. The length of the CDR3 is 14 residues. V gave up 3 bases and J gave up 8 bases, with 16 bases separating them. The germline V gene encodes CDR1 GTSNPN and CDR2 SVGIG (reference sequence). The CDR3 coding sequence is TGTGCCTGGAGCCGTTGGGCAAACGGGGAAAAACTGTTTTTT. Translating gives CAWSRWANGEKLFF.

This clonotype was observed at least ten times. The genes are TRBV6-4 and TRBJ2-5, with TRBD2 matching over 8 bases. The trim removed 2 bases at V and 9 bases at J, leaving 5 bases unmatched. Per germline, CDR1 MRHNA and CDR2 SNTAGT. The CDR3 loop spans 13 amino acids. The CDR3 spells CASSDDREGPQYF. The CDR3 bases are TGTGCCAGCAGTGACGACCGGGAGGGACCCCAGTACTTC.

This clonotype came up many times. The V and J genes are TRBV7-9 and TRBJ2-1; tentatively, D is TRBD2 (7 bases). There are 17 residues in the CDR3. CDR1 is SEHNR, CDR2 FQNEAQ, per germline (reference sequence). The V end was cut by 5 bases, the J end by 8 bases, with 25 bases between. CDR3 bases: TGTGCCAGCAGCCCCCCGGGGCGGGAGATAAAGGGGGATGAGCAGTTCTTC. It encodes CASSPPGREIKGDEQFF.

This clonotype appeared many times. The chain links TRBV27 to TRBJ2-7; TRBD1 might be the D (6 bases). Trimming removed 6 bases from V and 5 bases from J, with 17 bases in between. Germline V gene lookup returns CDR1 MNHEY and CDR2 SMNVEV (reference sequence). This CDR3 contains 14 residues. CDR3: CASSYAGTNNEQYF. The CDR3, as DNA: TGTGCCAGCAGCTACGCCGGGACAAACAACGAGCAGTACTTC.